This T cell receptor (beta chain) was profiled in a study of naive CD8 T cells in extremely preterm neonates. The study, taken as a whole, reports: Preterm infants showed shorter CDR3s, fewer N additions and less trimming than older groups. CDR3 nucleotide sharing was over 2.5% in preterm, 0.4% to 0.45% term, 0.03% to 0.035% children, about 0.0094% adults.

Notes on this clone: Its antigen remains unidentified.

Generated by immunoSEQ multiplex PCR, the TCRdb table keeps only in-frame clones and is missing some. The sample includes some 7,400 clones, 92% seen only once; the top ten take 0.4% to 0.6%. Deliveries were elective term cesareans at roughly 37-41 weeks, with no labor or membrane rupture. This TCR was recovered from a newborn in good health. Sequencing was carried out using naive CD8+ T cells from cord blood.

As DNA, the CDR3 is TGTGCCAGCACCTCTAAAAGGGGGAACACCGGGGAGCTGTTTTTT. This codes for CASTSKRGNTGELFF. The V gene is TRBV6-5, the J gene TRBJ2-2, with TRBD1 as a possible D gene (5 bases). CDR3 length: 15 amino acids. The ends were cut back, 7 bases at V and 1 base at J, with 13 bases in the middle. Germline lookup yields CDR1 MNHEY and CDR2 SVGAGI.